Presented here are 3 T cell receptor beta chains from one specimen sequenced in a study of identical twins. TCRdb re-derived calls from the 5' RACE reads in MiXCR, one entry per CDR3 protein. This sample has around 680,000 distinct CDR3 sequences; more than 6.5% occur once, and the top ten carry 0.75% to 1%. This sample was also put to use in a study of yellow fever vaccine responses in identical twins.

The sequencing sample was made of PBMCs. These receptors came from a woman younger than 35 in good health.

This clonotype was recorded only once. This chain connects TRBV7-2 to TRBJ2-5; possibly TRBD2 for D (5 bases). The CDR3 runs 15 residues. CDR1 and CDR2 (germline): SGHTA, FQGNSA. Trimming pared 1 base from V and 2 bases from J, leaving 11 bases between. CDR3 loop: CASSLVRSGQETQYF. CDR3 nucleotide sequence: TGTGCCAGCAGCTTAGTACGTTCGGGACAAGAGACCCAGTACTTC.

This clonotype showed up just a few times. This chain links TRBV28 with TRBJ1-5; 9 bases match TRBD1. V gave up 2 bases and J gave up 0 bases; unmatched junction bases: 5. Germline CDR1 reads MDHEN; CDR2 reads SYDVKM. The CDR3 consists of 17 residues. The CDR3 DNA reads TGTGCCAGCAGTTTAATGACAGGGGGGTATAGCAATCAGCCCCAGCATTTT. It encodes CASSLMTGGYSNQPQHF.

This clonotype was found a few times. The rearrangement uses TRBV4-2 and TRBJ2-7; D possibly matches TRBD1 or TRBD2 (5 bases each). The CDR3 covers 16 residues. V lost 0 bases and J 0 bases, leaving 12 bases between the germline ends. Germline CDR1 and CDR2: LGHNA and YNFKEQ. CDR3 in amino acids: CASSQEQGRNSYEQYF. DNA of the CDR3: TGTGCCAGCAGCCAAGAGCAGGGACGGAACTCCTACGAGCAGTACTTC.